The 13 T cell receptor beta chains given below trace back to one sample, sequenced in a study of identical twins. TCRdb processed the 5' RACE reads anew with MiXCR; each CDR3 protein has one entry. This table holds hundreds of thousands of distinct CDR3 sequences, around 20% found once. The same data also contributed to another study, on T cells expressing NK-cell markers.

Sequencing was performed on PBMCs. The source is a woman between 18 and 29 years old in good health.

In this sample, this clonotype turned up a few times. V gene TRBV12-3 or TRBV12-4 combines with J gene TRBJ2-3, with 8 bases aligning to TRBD2. This CDR3 comprises 16 residues. The trim removed 3 bases at V and 3 bases at J, leaving 8 bases unmatched. As DNA, the CDR3 is TGTGCCAGCAGTTTTAGGCCGGGACTAGGGACAGATACGCAGTATTTT. This encodes CASSFRPGLGTDTQYF.

The chain recombines TRBV18 with TRBJ2-3, with D perhaps matching TRBD2 (6 bases). V lost 5 bases and J lost 3, with 21 bases in between. The CDR3 contains 17 residues. Germline CDR1 KGHSH, CDR2 LQKENI. The CDR3 bases are TGTGCCAGCTCATCAATCGCGGGAAATACGGTAACAGATACGCAGTATTTT. It is translated as CASSSIAGNTVTDTQYF. The variable domain in full, with the rest retrieved from reference TRBV18 and TRBJ2-3, is NAGVMQNPRHLVRRRGQEARLRCSPMKGHSHVYWYRQLPEEGLKFMVYLQKENIIDESGMPKERFSAEFPKEGPSILRIQQVVRGDSAAYFCASSSIAGNTVTDTQYFGPGTRLTVL.

This clonotype has at least ten counts. J is TRBJ2-3 and V is TRBV6-5; tentatively, D is TRBD1 or TRBD2 (5 bases each). The CDR3 totals 15 residues. Germline-derived CDR1 and CDR2 are MNHEY and SVGAGI. Trimming removed 0 bases from V and 5 bases from J, with 12 bases in between. The CDR3 protein is CASSYSRDPGDTQYF. As DNA, the CDR3 is TGTGCCAGCAGTTACTCGAGGGACCCTGGAGATACGCAGTATTTT.

The chain employs TRBV6-2 or TRBV6-3 and TRBJ2-7; 8 nucleotides match TRBD1. Looked up from germline, CDR1 is MNHEY and CDR2 is SVGEGT. This CDR3 spans 17 amino acids. V dropped 5 bases and J dropped 0; count of bases not matched to a gene: 12. Here the CDR3 reads CASSPAYRGKSSYEQYF. The DNA for the CDR3 is TGTGCCAGCAGTCCTGCCTACAGGGGGAAGAGCTCCTACGAGCAGTACTTC.

This clonotype was seen a handful of times. V is TRBV29-1 and J is TRBJ1-1, with D uncertain. The CDR3 sequence is 12 residues long. Germline loops: CDR1 SQVTM, CDR2 ANQGSEA. Deletions cut 3 bases from V and 6 bases from J, with 11 bases between. In DNA, the CDR3 is TGCAGCGTTGACCGGTTTAACGCTGAAGCTTTCTTT. As protein: CSVDRFNAEAFF. The whole variable domain, remainder taken from reference TRBV29-1 and TRBJ1-1, is SAVISQKPSRDICQRGTSLTIQCQVDSQVTMMFWYRQQPGQSLTLIATANQGSEATYESGFVIDKFPISRPNLTFSTLTVSNMSPEDSSIYLCSVDRFNAEAFFGQGTRLTVV.

The chain is built from TRBV3-1 and TRBJ2-5; 13 positions agree with TRBD2. Per germline, CDR1 LGHDT and CDR2 YNNKEL (reference sequence). The ends lost 6 bases at V and 1 base at J; junction bases unmatched: 11. This CDR3 spans 18 amino acids. This CDR3 is CASRPTAGLAGPQETQYF. CDR3 bases: TGTGCCAGCAGACCAACGGCGGGACTAGCGGGACCCCAAGAGACCCAGTACTTC.

This chain connects TRBV25-1 to TRBJ1-4, with D maybe TRBD1 (5 bases). CDR3 length: 13 amino acids. V was trimmed by 3 bases and J by 5 bases, leaving 7 bases between them. Germline CDR1 and CDR2: MGHDK and SYGVNS. In nucleotides, the CDR3 is TGTGCCAGCAGTGAGGCAGGGAATGAAAAACTGTTTTTT. This sequence encodes CASSEAGNEKLFF.

The chain combines TRBV29-1 with TRBJ2-1; D remains ambiguous. Trimming removed 7 bases at V and 5 bases at J, with 9 bases between. Germline CDR1 and CDR2: SQVTM and ANQGSEA. There are 11 residues in the CDR3. Here the CDR3 reads CSANLNNEQFF. CDR3 nucleotides: TGCAGCGCAAACCTCAACAATGAGCAGTTCTTC.

The table lists this clonotype with a few counts. V usage is TRBV9 and J usage is TRBJ2-1; 9 positions match TRBD1. With V trimmed by 4 bases and J by 6 bases, 8 bases remained unmatched. This CDR3 has 15 amino acids. Germline CDR1 and CDR2: SGDLS and YYNGEE. Written as DNA, the CDR3 is TGTGCCAGCAGCATGACAGGGGGGGGACCCAATGAGCAGTTCTTC. Residues: CASSMTGGGPNEQFF.

This clonotype was detected only a few times. The V gene is TRBV5-6, the J gene TRBJ2-7, with TRBD1 matching 9 bases. Germline V CDR1 and CDR2: SGHDT, YYEEEE. The junction had 9 bases not matched to a gene; V was cut back by 4 bases and J by 4 bases. This CDR3 contains 15 residues. Written as DNA, the CDR3 is TGTGCCAGCAGCGGAACAGGGGGCGCCGATTACGAGCAGTACTTC. Protein product: CASSGTGGADYEQYF.

About this clonotype itself: This may come from a read error, since a much larger clone is one base off. DNA of the CDR3: TGTGCCAGCAGCCTCGACAGGGCCGAGAACAGCAATGAGCAGTTATTC. Protein sequence: CASSLDRAENSNEQLF. The chain couples TRBV7-9 to TRBJ2-1; 7 bases map to TRBD1. CDR1 is SEHNR and CDR2 is FQNEAQ in the germline V gene (reference sequence). CDR3 length equals 16 residues.

The chain recombines TRBV11-2 with TRBJ2-7; D gene ambiguous. With 5 bases removed from V and 3 bases from J, the gap between germline ends came to 5 bases. This CDR3 spans 11 amino acids. CDR1 SGHAT and CDR2 FQNNGV come from the germline V gene. The CDR3: CASSVNYEQYF. For the CDR3, the DNA is TGTGCCAGCAGCGTGAACTACGAGCAGTACTTC.

This clonotype has a count of ten or more. The V gene is TRBV6-1, the J gene TRBJ2-1; 11 nucleotides agree with TRBD2. The germline V gene encodes CDR1 MNHNS and CDR2 SASEGT. The J segment lost 4 bases and the V segment lost 7 bases, leaving 9 bases of the junction unmatched. This CDR3 region has 16 residues. The CDR3 reads CASTRKSSGGYNEQFF. DNA of the CDR3: TGTGCCAGCACCCGAAAATCTAGCGGGGGGTACAATGAGCAGTTCTTC.